This TCR beta chain appears in the sequencing data of a study of shared clonotypes between healthy human individuals. The repertoire was sequenced with immunoSEQ multiplex PCR; TCRdb's copy has only in-frame clones and lacks some. The table includes 450,000 or so clones, approximately 77% detected once. With respect to this clone: This likely traces to a read error, being one base from a far larger clone.

This CDR3 region has 15 residues. The V gene's germline CDR1 is MGHDK and CDR2 SYGVNS. V is TRBV25-1 and J is TRBJ2-2; 8 bases line up with TRBD1. The clonotype was recovered from a woman aged 35 to 49 in good health. Some clones in this sample may be carry-over from other donors' samples. Sequenced: PBMCs. CDR3 region: CASSELDRDTGELLF. In DNA form, the CDR3 reads TGTGCCAGCAGTGAACTGGACAGGGACACCGGGGAGCTGCTTTTT.